This TCR beta chain is from a study of blood T cell repertoires in COVID-19. Libraries were prepared by immunoSEQ multiplex PCR; TCRdb keeps only in-frame clonotypes and omits some of them. The sample has just over 350,000 clones, less than 90% seen once. V lost 7 bases and J lost 2; bases outside the gene matches: 9. This CDR3 comprises 15 residues. CDR1 is SGHRS, CDR2 YFSETQ, per germline. This clone was recorded a few times. Sequenced: peripheral blood. The TCR originated in a woman aged 55-70 years with COVID-19, enrolled during active disease. The rearrangement joins TRBV5-1 to TRBJ2-3, with 8 positions matching TRBD1. CDR3 loop: CASLAQGGPTDTQYF. CDR3 in DNA: TGCGCCAGCCTTGCACAGGGGGGTCCCACAGATACGCAGTATTTT.